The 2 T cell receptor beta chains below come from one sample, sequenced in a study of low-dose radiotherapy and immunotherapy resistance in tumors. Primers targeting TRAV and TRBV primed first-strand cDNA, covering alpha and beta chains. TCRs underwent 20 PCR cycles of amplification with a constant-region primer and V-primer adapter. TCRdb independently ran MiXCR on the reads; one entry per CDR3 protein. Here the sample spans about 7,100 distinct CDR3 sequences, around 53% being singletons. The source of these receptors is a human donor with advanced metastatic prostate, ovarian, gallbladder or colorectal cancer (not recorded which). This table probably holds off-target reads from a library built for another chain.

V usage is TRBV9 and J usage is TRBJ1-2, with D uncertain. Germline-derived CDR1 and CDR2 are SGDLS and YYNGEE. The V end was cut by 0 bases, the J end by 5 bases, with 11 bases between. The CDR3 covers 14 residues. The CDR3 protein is CASSVATDRYGYTF. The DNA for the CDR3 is TGTGCCAGCAGCGTAGCTACGGACCGATATGGCTACACCTTC. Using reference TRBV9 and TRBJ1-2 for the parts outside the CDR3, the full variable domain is DSGVTQTPKHLITATGQRVTLRCSPRSGDLSVYWYQQSLDQGLQFLIQYYNGEERAKGNILERFSAQQFPDLHSELNLSSLELGDSALYFCASSVATDRYGYTFGSGTRLTVV.

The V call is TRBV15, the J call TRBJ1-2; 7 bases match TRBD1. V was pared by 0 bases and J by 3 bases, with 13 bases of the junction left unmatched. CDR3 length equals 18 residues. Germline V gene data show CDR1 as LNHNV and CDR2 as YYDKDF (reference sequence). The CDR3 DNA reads TGTGCCACCAGCAGAGATGTGACAGGGAGAGGGAAGCACTATGGCTACACCTTC. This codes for CATSRDVTGRGKHYGYTF.